The present entry profiles one T cell receptor (beta chain) with its context. V shed 4 bases and J 7 bases; nucleotides not matched to a gene: 9. The CDR3 is 16 amino acids. Germline CDR1 LNHDA, CDR2 SQIVND (reference sequence). Original processing methods: Researchers report that nucleated cell counts were estimated from reference gene primer amplification. Generated by immunoSEQ multiplex PCR, the TCRdb table keeps only in-frame clones and is missing some. That table gives V, J and clone size, and the DNA gave D and trimming. The data hold approximately 350,000 clones, with about four fifths observed a single time. Those enrolled, adults aged roughly 18 to 95 years, came from fewer than 25 US areas. Participants reported their clinical history, and cohort assignment relied on those reports. The source of the sample is a study of blood T cell repertoires in COVID-19. Study-wide context: From the United States, Italy and Spain came samples of acute and convalescent COVID-19.

The chain has TRBV19 and TRBJ1-6; TRBD1 matches at 8 bases. The sequenced sample was PBMCs or T cells enriched from blood (not recorded which). The TCR sequence derives from a woman between 50 and 59 years old who had recovered from COVID-19. CDR3: CASSTGQGRANSPLHF. CDR3 sequence (DNA): TGTGCCAGTAGTACCGGACAGGGACGAGCCAATTCACCCCTCCACTTT.